These 30 T cell receptor beta chains were all obtained from the same sample, sequenced in a study of T cell changes during pregnancy in multiple sclerosis. The assay was immunoSEQ multiplex PCR, and TCRdb's table has in-frame clones only and misses some. The sample lists 15,000 or so clones; 88% were seen once. Material: CD8+ T cells from peripheral blood mononuclear cells, obtained after pregnancy. The receptor set was obtained from a female donor in good health, enrolled as a control in a pregnancy study.

The rearrangement joins TRBV28 to TRBJ2-1; 7 nucleotides line up with TRBD2. With V trimmed by 5 bases and J by 2 bases, 9 bases remained unmatched. This CDR3 has 16 amino acids. CDR1 is MDHEN and CDR2 is SYDVKM in the germline V gene. In DNA form, the CDR3 reads TGTGCCAGCAGTGCATGGGACTATCCGGCCTACAATGAGCAGTTCTTC. Protein product: CASSAWDYPAYNEQFF.

This clone qualifies as medium-sized. The chain couples TRBV7-8 to TRBJ2-1; no clear D gene. The ends were cut back, 4 bases at V and 4 bases at J, with 8 bases in the middle. The CDR3 extends over 13 amino acids. Per the germline V gene, CDR1 is SGHVS and CDR2 is FQNEAQ. This chain's CDR3 is CASSWSIYNEQFF. The CDR3 DNA reads TGTGCCAGCAGCTGGAGTATATACAATGAGCAGTTCTTC.

The genes are TRBV28 and TRBJ2-7; 9 bases are shared with TRBD1. Trimming at V came to 6 bases and at J to 6 bases, leaving 24 bases not matched to a gene. This CDR3 is built from 19 residues. Germline assignment: CDR1 MDHEN and CDR2 SYDVKM. CDR3 region: CASRLSRDRVGWFSPEQYF. The CDR3 region has the DNA TGTGCCAGCAGACTATCCCGGGACAGGGTTGGGTGGTTCTCCCCCGAGCAGTACTTC.

The rearrangement links TRBV4-1 to TRBJ2-7; 11 bases are a match to TRBD2. V gave up 0 bases and J gave up 5 bases; unmatched junction bases: 6. Germline V CDR1 and CDR2: MGHRA, YSYEKL. There are 16 residues in the CDR3. The CDR3 coding sequence is TGCGCCAGCAGCCAAGAGACTAGCGGGAATTACAACGAGCAGTACTTC. It yields the protein CASSQETSGNYNEQYF.

The genes are TRBV4-1 and TRBJ2-4; no clear D. Trimming took 6 bases from V and 5 from J, leaving 11 bases between them. The V gene's germline CDR1 is MGHRA and CDR2 YSYEKL. The CDR3 has 13 amino acids. The DNA for the CDR3 is TGCGCCAGCAGTCCTTGGCACGAAAACATTCAGTACTTC. Protein: CASSPWHENIQYF.

The CDR3 DNA sequence: TGTGCCAGCAGATTGACAGGGTTAAGTCAGCCCCAGCATTTT. This encodes CASRLTGLSQPQHF. The rearrangement uses TRBV6-5 and TRBJ1-5; 7 bases map to TRBD1. Germline V CDR1 and CDR2: MNHEY, SVGAGI. Germline trimming cut 6 bases from V and 6 bases from J; bases unmatched to any gene: 8. The CDR3 loop spans 14 amino acids.

The V gene is TRBV6-4, the J gene TRBJ2-1; 7 nucleotides agree with TRBD2. With V trimmed by 5 bases and J by 2 bases, 6 bases remained unmatched. Per the germline V gene, CDR1 is MRHNA and CDR2 is SNTAGT. This CDR3 has 15 residues. CDR3 sequence: CASSLTSDPYNEQFF. The CDR3 nucleotides are TGTGCCAGCAGTTTAACTAGCGACCCCTACAATGAGCAGTTCTTC.

V and J are TRBV5-1 and TRBJ2-2; D is perhaps TRBD1 (6 bases). In germline, CDR1 is SGHRS, CDR2 YFSETQ. V dropped 4 bases and J dropped 5 bases, with 12 bases sitting between them. This CDR3 contains 14 residues. The CDR3 DNA sequence: TGCGCCAGCAGCCCATCGGACAGAACCGGGGAGCTGTTTTTT. Its translation: CASSPSDRTGELFF.

This clone was counted a single time. This chain joins TRBV7-8 and TRBJ2-7, with D perhaps matching TRBD2 (6 bases). Per the germline V gene, CDR1 is SGHVS and CDR2 is FQNEAQ. The CDR3 has 14 amino acids. Trimming cost V 1 base and J 3 bases, with 10 bases left between them. Here the CDR3 DNA reads TGTGCCAGCAGCTTAGGGTCCGGGGGCTACGAGCAGTACTTC. Protein product: CASSLGSGGYEQYF.

The chain combines TRBV6-1 with TRBJ2-5, with D maybe TRBD1 (5 bases). CDR3 length equals 17 residues. Germline lookup yields CDR1 MNHNS and CDR2 SASEGT. Trimming left V 2 bases short and J 2 bases short, with 18 bases between. CDR3 loop: CASSENLRQYTQETQYF. The DNA for the CDR3 is TGTGCCAGCAGTGAAAACCTACGACAGTACACTCAAGAGACCCAGTACTTC.

The chain couples TRBV27 to TRBJ1-1; no clear D. V gave up 5 bases and J gave up 1 base, with 8 bases separating them. Germline V lookup: CDR1 MNHEY, CDR2 SMNVEV (reference sequence). The CDR3 loop spans 13 amino acids. CDR3 amino acids: CASSETRNTEAFF. CDR3 DNA: TGTGCCAGCAGTGAGACACGGAACACTGAAGCTTTCTTT.

The V and J genes are TRBV19 and TRBJ1-4; 9 positions agree with TRBD1. The J segment lost 7 bases and the V segment lost 7 bases, leaving 4 bases of the junction unmatched. This CDR3 has 13 residues. The germline V gene has CDR1 LNHDA and CDR2 SQIVND (reference sequence). The CDR3 bases are TGTGCCAGTAACAGGGGGCTTTCTGAAAAACTGTTTTTT. This gives the protein CASNRGLSEKLFF.

J is TRBJ1-3 and V is TRBV28; no firm D call. Germline values: CDR1 MDHEN, CDR2 SYDVKM. The CDR3 has 13 residues. Between the trimmed V and J ends, which lost 2 bases and 8 bases, there was a span of 10 bases. The CDR3 nucleotides read TGTGCCAGCAGTTTACCGAGGCACGACACCATATATTTT. Amino acid sequence: CASSLPRHDTIYF.

The chain links TRBV7-9 to TRBJ2-4; 7 bases agree with TRBD1. The CDR3 contains 15 residues. V shed 3 bases and J 8 bases; nucleotides not matched to a gene: 10. Germline CDR1 SEHNR, CDR2 FQNEAQ (reference sequence). In DNA, the CDR3 is TGTGCCAGCAGCTTTCTAGAGGGGGCCGTGGACATTCAGTACTTC. The encoded protein is CASSFLEGAVDIQYF.

V is TRBV7-9 and J is TRBJ2-7; D might be TRBD1 (6 bases). This CDR3 comprises 12 residues. The V gene's germline CDR1 is SEHNR and CDR2 FQNEAQ (reference sequence). Between the trimmed V and J ends, which lost 5 bases and 3 bases, there was a span of 8 bases. CDR3 region: CASSPTGYEQYF. Here the CDR3 DNA reads TGTGCCAGCAGCCCGACAGGCTACGAGCAGTACTTC.

The V and J genes are TRBV27 and TRBJ1-5, with D possibly being TRBD1 (5 bases). CDR3 size: 13 residues. Germline assignment: CDR1 MNHEY and CDR2 SMNVEV (reference sequence). V gave up 3 bases and J gave up 6 bases, with 9 bases separating them. The DNA for the CDR3 is TGTGCCAGCAGTTTCAGGGTTGGTCAGCCCCAGCATTTT. This codes for CASSFRVGQPQHF.

The rearrangement joins TRBV27 to TRBJ2-1, with 8 bases matching TRBD2. This CDR3 spans 12 amino acids. With 5 bases clipped from V and 15 bases from J, the junction kept 9 bases outside the gene matches. CDR1 is MNHEY, CDR2 SMNVEV, per germline (reference sequence). CDR3 protein: CASSKPGLVLFF. CDR3 DNA sequence: TGTGCCAGCAGTAAACCGGGACTAGTCTTGTTCTTC.

CDR3 sequence (DNA): TGTGCCAGCAGCGTAGGGCGGGACAGTTCCTACGAGCAGTACTTC. Translation gives CASSVGRDSSYEQYF. The rearrangement joins TRBV9 to TRBJ2-7, with D possibly TRBD1 on 7 matching bases. V was shortened by 0 bases and J by 1 base, with 11 bases between the two germline ends. CDR1 is SGDLS, CDR2 YYNGEE, per germline. The CDR3 is made up of 15 amino acids.

The chain employs TRBV5-5 and TRBJ1-4; tentatively, D is TRBD1 (6 bases). This CDR3 has 16 residues. Germline CDR1 is SGHKS and CDR2 is YYEKEE (reference sequence). V shed 4 bases and J shed 7 bases, with 20 bases lying between them. The CDR3 here is CASSPSSAGASEKLFF. The CDR3, as DNA: TGTGCCAGCAGCCCGTCGTCGGCAGGGGCAAGTGAAAAACTGTTTTTT.

The chain employs TRBV9 and TRBJ2-2; TRBD2 is a possible D gene (6 bases). CDR1 SGDLS and CDR2 YYNGEE come from the germline V gene. CDR3 size: 15 residues. Trimming cost V 6 bases and J 6 bases, with 18 bases left between them. The CDR3 nucleotides read TGTGCCAGCACCGACCAGGGAGGTTTCGCCGGGGAGCTGTTTTTT. Translated: CASTDQGGFAGELFF.

The V and J genes are TRBV11-2 and TRBJ2-5, with 11 bases matching TRBD2. This CDR3 is built from 17 residues. V shed 4 bases and J 2 bases; nucleotides not matched to a gene: 9. CDR1 is SGHAT, CDR2 FQNNGV, per germline. CDR3 coding DNA: TGTGCCAGCAGCTGGAGTACTAGCGGGAGTGGGCAAGAGACCCAGTACTTC. Translating it yields CASSWSTSGSGQETQYF.

The gene calls are TRBV14 and TRBJ2-1, with 9 nucleotides matching TRBD2. CDR3 size: 14 residues. The germline gives CDR1 SGHDN, CDR2 FVKESK. V lost 3 bases and J lost 4; bases outside the gene matches: 1. DNA of the CDR3: TGTGCCAGCAGCCACCTAGCGGGGTACAATGAGCAGTTCTTC. Residues: CASSHLAGYNEQFF.

The chain joins TRBV30 to TRBJ2-2; D is possibly TRBD2 (5 bases). CDR3 size: 14 residues. V was clipped by 4 bases and J by 0 bases, with 9 bases between them. Germline loops: CDR1 GTSNPN, CDR2 SVGIG (reference sequence). CDR3 sequence: CAWTRTANTGELFF. In DNA, the CDR3 is TGTGCCTGGACCAGGACTGCGAACACCGGGGAGCTGTTTTTT.

The V and J genes are TRBV27 and TRBJ2-7, with D possibly TRBD1 on 5 matching bases. Looked up from germline, CDR1 is MNHEY and CDR2 is SMNVEV (reference sequence). The CDR3 has 12 amino acids. V was pared by 5 bases and J by 1 base, with 6 bases between. Written as DNA, the CDR3 is TGTGCCAGCAGTCCAGGGTCCTACGAGCAGTACTTC. Residues: CASSPGSYEQYF.

This clone came up once. The chain combines TRBV5-1 with TRBJ1-1; TRBD1 might be the D (5 bases). This CDR3 has 13 residues. Trimming shortened V by 4 bases and J by 10 bases, and 17 bases separated the two germline ends. Per the germline V gene, CDR1 is SGHRS and CDR2 is YFSETQ. Here the CDR3 DNA reads TGCGCCAGCAGCGCGGGACCGGGAGTCGGAGCTTTCTTT. Translated: CASSAGPGVGAFF. Full variable domain (missing parts from reference TRBV5-1 and TRBJ1-1): KAGVTQTPRYLIKTRGQQVTLSCSPISGHRSVSWYQQTPGQGLQFLFEYFSETQRNKGNFPGRFSGRQFSNSRSEMNVSTLELGDSALYLCASSAGPGVGAFFGQGTRLTVV.

The genes are TRBV7-9 and TRBJ1-2, with a tentative D call TRBD1 (5 bases). The V gene's germline CDR1 is SEHNR and CDR2 FQNEAQ (reference sequence). The V end lost 5 bases, the J end lost 8 bases, and 18 bases lay between the germline ends. The CDR3 totals 14 residues. CDR3 bases: TGTGCCAGCAGCGACCTTGCGGGGGTCGACGGCTACACCTTC. It codes for CASSDLAGVDGYTF.

This clone was seen only a few times. V gene TRBV29-1 combines with J gene TRBJ1-1; 9 positions match TRBD1. J gave up 4 bases and V 6 bases, and 0 bases lay outside the gene matches. The CDR3 contains 11 residues. Germline CDR1 reads SQVTM; CDR2 reads ANQGSEA. CDR3 amino acids: CSVTGGTEAFF. CDR3 sequence (DNA): TGCAGCGTGACAGGGGGCACTGAAGCTTTCTTT. Filled out from reference TRBV29-1 and TRBJ1-1, the complete variable domain reads SAVISQKPSRDICQRGTSLTIQCQVDSQVTMMFWYRQQPGQSLTLIATANQGSEATYESGFVIDKFPISRPNLTFSTLTVSNMSPEDSSIYLCSVTGGTEAFFGQGTRLTVV.

Worth noting for this clone: One junction end disagrees with the germline gene, perhaps due to a read error. The chain links TRBV5-1 to TRBJ1-4; 8 positions match TRBD1. The V gene's germline CDR1 is SGHRS and CDR2 YFSETQ. This CDR3 comprises 12 residues. The CDR3 protein is CASSLEGQGALF. The CDR3 DNA reads TGCGCCAGCAGCTTGGAGGGGCAGGGGGCCCTATTC.

The chain joins TRBV23-1 to TRBJ1-5; 7 bases fit TRBD1. Being an ORF, TRBV23-1 has a function that is uncertain. V dropped 0 bases and J dropped 4; count of bases not matched to a gene: 12. The CDR3 contains 18 residues. CDR3 in amino acids: CASSQSKRGRGKNQPQHF. DNA for the CDR3: TGCGCCAGCAGTCAATCGAAGAGGGGCAGGGGGAAGAATCAGCCCCAGCATTTT.

V gene TRBV19 combines with J gene TRBJ1-4, with a weak D call TRBD1 (5 bases). The CDR3 has 14 amino acids. V shed 7 bases and J shed 0 bases, with 9 bases lying between them. Germline lookup yields CDR1 LNHDA and CDR2 SQIVND (reference sequence). This CDR3 reads CASKRGATNEKLFF. The CDR3 nucleotides read TGTGCCAGTAAGCGGGGCGCAACTAATGAAAAACTGTTTTTT.